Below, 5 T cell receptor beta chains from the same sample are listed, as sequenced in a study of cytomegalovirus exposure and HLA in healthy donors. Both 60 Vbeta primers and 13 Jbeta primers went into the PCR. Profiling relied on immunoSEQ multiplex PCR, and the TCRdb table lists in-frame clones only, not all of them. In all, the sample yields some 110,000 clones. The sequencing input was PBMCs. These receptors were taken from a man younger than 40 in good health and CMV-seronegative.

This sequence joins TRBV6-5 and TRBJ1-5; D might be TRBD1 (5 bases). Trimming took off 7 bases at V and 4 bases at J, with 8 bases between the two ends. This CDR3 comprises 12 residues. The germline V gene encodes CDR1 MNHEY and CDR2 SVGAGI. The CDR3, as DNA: TGTGCCAGCACAGGGCCGAATCAGCCCCAGCATTTT. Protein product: CASTGPNQPQHF.

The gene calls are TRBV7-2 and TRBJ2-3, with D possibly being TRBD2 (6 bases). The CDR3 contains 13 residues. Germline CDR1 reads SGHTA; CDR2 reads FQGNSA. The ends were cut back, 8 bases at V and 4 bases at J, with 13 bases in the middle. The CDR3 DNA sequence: TGTGCCAGCTCCCGGGGGAAGGCAGATACGCAGTATTTT. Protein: CASSRGKADTQYF.

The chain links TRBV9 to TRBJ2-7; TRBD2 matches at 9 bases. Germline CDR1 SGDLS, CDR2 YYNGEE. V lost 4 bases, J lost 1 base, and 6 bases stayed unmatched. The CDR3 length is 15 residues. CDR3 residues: CASSRLAGVSYEQYF. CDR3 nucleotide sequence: TGTGCCAGCAGCCGTTTAGCGGGGGTGTCCTACGAGCAGTACTTC.

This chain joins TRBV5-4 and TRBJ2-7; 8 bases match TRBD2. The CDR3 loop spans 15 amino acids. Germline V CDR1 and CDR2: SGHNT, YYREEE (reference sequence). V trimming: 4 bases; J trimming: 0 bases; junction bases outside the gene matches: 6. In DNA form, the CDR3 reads TGTGCCAGCAGCGTTAGCGGGGTTAGCTCCTACGAGCAGTACTTC. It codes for CASSVSGVSSYEQYF.

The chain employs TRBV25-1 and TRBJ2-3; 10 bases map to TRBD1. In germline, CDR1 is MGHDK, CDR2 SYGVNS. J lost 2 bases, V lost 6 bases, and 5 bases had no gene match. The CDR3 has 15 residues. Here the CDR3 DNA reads TGTGCCAGCAGCCAGGGACAGGGGAACACAGATACGCAGTATTTT. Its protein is CASSQGQGNTDTQYF.